Below, one T cell receptor beta chain is given with its context. The data were taken from a study of blood T cell repertoires in COVID-19. The overall study: Spain, Italy and the United States supplied samples that represented acute and convalescent COVID-19.

The CDR3 consists of 15 residues. The V gene's germline CDR1 is LNHDA and CDR2 SQIVND (reference sequence). The junction had 4 bases not matched to a gene; V was cut back by 5 bases and J by 5 bases. TCRdb keeps only in-frame clones here, not all; method: immunoSEQ multiplex PCR. Of about 210,000 clones listed, around 80% are singletons. The sequencing sample was made of peripheral blood. The J gene is TRBJ2-1, the V gene TRBV19; TRBD2 matches at 12 bases. This clonotype was sampled from a woman between 50 and 59 years old with acute or convalescent COVID-19. CDR3 sequence (DNA): TGTGCCAGTAGTGTGACTAGCGGGAGCGACAATGAGCAGTTCTTC. Protein sequence: CASSVTSGSDNEQFF. Looking up the rest from reference TRBV19 and TRBJ2-1 gives the full variable domain: DGGITQSPKYLFRKEGQNVTLSCEQNLNHDAMYWYRQDPGQGLRLIYYSQIVNDFQKGDIAEGYSVSREKKESFPLTVTSAQKNPTAFYLCASSVTSGSDNEQFFGPGTRLTVL.